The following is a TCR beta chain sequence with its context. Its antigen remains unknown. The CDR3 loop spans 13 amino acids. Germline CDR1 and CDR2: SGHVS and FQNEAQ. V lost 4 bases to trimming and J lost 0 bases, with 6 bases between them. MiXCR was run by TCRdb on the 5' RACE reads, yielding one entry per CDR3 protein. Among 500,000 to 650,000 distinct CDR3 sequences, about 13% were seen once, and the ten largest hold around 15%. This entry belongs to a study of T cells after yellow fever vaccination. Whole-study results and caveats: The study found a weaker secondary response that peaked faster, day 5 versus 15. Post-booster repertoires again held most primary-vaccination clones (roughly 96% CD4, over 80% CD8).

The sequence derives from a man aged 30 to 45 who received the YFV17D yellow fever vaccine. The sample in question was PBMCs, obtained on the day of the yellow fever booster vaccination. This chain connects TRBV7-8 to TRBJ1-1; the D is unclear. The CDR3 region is CASSSEVNTEAFF. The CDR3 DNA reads TGTGCCAGCAGCTCAGAAGTGAACACTGAAGCTTTCTTT.